Listed below are T cell receptor beta chains from one sample, sequenced in a study of T cells in Graves' hyperthyroidism and ophthalmopathy. TCRdb reanalysed the multiplex PCR reads using MiXCR and keeps one entry per CDR3 protein. The profile covers a few hundred thousand distinct CDR3 sequences, with roughly 13% appearing a single time and roughly 33% taken by the ten largest. Sequencing was done on a sample of blood. The receptors were gathered from a middle-aged woman with Graves' ophthalmopathy. Both conserved end residues are part of each CDR3. D genes are given only for firm matches. Some rows have no size entry. The others give once, few or many, or a class for an expanded clone.

>TRBJ2-7|-|-|TRBV27
TGTGCCAGCAGGAGGGCGGGTGTCGGCGAGCAGTACTTC
CASRRAGVGEQYF
>TRBJ2-7|-|-|TRBV6-2/TRBV6-3
TGTGCCAGCATTGAGGCAGGACAGCTCAGCCAACTCTCCTACGAGCGGTACTTC
CASIEAGQLSQLSYERYF
>TRBJ2-5|many|-|TRBV11-2
TGTGCCAGCAGGAGACAGGCGGTGGGAGAGACCCAGTACTTC
CASRRQAVGETQYF
>TRBJ1-1|many|-|TRBV20-1
TGCAGTGCTAGTTCCGTTGAAATCTTCTTT
CSASSVEIFF
>TRBJ1-5|many|-|TRBV3-1
TGTGCCAGCAGCCATGGCCTGAAACAGCCCCAGCATTTT
CASSHGLKQPQHF
>TRBJ1-2|-|-|TRBV4-1
TGCGCCAGCAGCCAAAAGGACCCGGCTAACTATGGCTACACCTTC
CASSQKDPANYGYTF
>TRBJ2-6|few|-|TRBV11-2
TGTGCCAGCAGACGGTTGGCCTCTGGGGCCAACGTCCTGACTTTC
CASRRLASGANVLTF
>TRBJ2-2|-|-|TRBV29-1
TGCAGCGTCCCGGGAGACACCGGGGAGCTGTTTTTT
CSVPGDTGELFF
>TRBJ2-3|-|-|TRBV14
TGTGCCAGCAGCCCCTGGACCCGGAGTACGCAGTATTTT
CASSPWTRSTQYF
>TRBJ1-1|-|-|TRBV19
TGTGCCAGTAGTGCGCAGGGTATGGGCCCTGAAGCTTTCTTT
CASSAQGMGPEAFF
>TRBJ2-7|-|TRBD2|TRBV20-1
TGCAGTACCAGGGGACTAGCGGTCTCCTACGAGCAGTACTTC
CSTRGLAVSYEQYF
>TRBJ2-7|-|-|TRBV2
TGTGCCAGCAGTGACAGGGTTACCTACGAGCAGTACTTC
CASSDRVTYEQYF
>TRBJ2-2|many|TRBD2|TRBV18
TGTGCCAGCTCACTGGGACTAGGCGGCACCGGGGAGCTGTTTTTT
CASSLGLGGTGELFF
>TRBJ2-3|many|TRBD2|TRBV20-1
TGCAGTGCTAGATGGACTAGAGATACGCAGTATTTT
CSARWTRDTQYF
>TRBJ1-5|-|-|TRBV19
TGTGCCAGTAGTAGGACTACGGGGGGGGCCCAGCATTTT
CASSRTTGGAQHF
>TRBJ1-2|many|-|TRBV11-2
TGTGCCAGCAGCTTAACAGGGAAGGATAACTATGGCTACACCTTC
CASSLTGKDNYGYTF
>TRBJ2-1|-|-|TRBV12-3/TRBV12-4
TGTGCCAGCAGTTTAGACCAGACTTCTAAGCAGTTCTTC
CASSLDQTSKQFF
>TRBJ2-2|many|-|TRBV20-1
TGCAGTGCTGCCCCCCGAGGGATCGCGAACACCGGGGAGCTGTTTTTT
CSAAPRGIANTGELFF
>TRBJ2-1|many|TRBD2|TRBV28
TGTGCCGGCACCGGGAGTAGCGGGAGGGCCTACGATGAGCAGTTCTTC
CAGTGSSGRAYDEQFF
>TRBJ1-3|many|-|TRBV6-1
TGTGCCAGCAGTGAACAAACAGGATCTGGAAACACCATATATTTT
CASSEQTGSGNTIYF
>TRBJ2-3|many|TRBD2|TRBV20-1
TGCAGTATAAAATCCCTAGCGGGACGGGGAGATACGCAGTATTTT
CSIKSLAGRGDTQYF
>TRBJ1-3|-|TRBD1|TRBV20-1
TGCAGTGCCGCGGACAGGGTTAAAGGAAACACCATATATTTT
CSAADRVKGNTIYF
>TRBJ2-1|many|TRBD2|TRBV27
TGTGCCAGCAGTTTAGGTGCTAGCGGGAGTGTGGGTGAGCAGTTCTTC
CASSLGASGSVGEQFF
>TRBJ2-1|many|-|TRBV3-1
TGTGCCAGCAGCCAAGGAGGGTACAATGAGCAGTTCTTC
CASSQGGYNEQFF
>TRBJ2-7|-|-|TRBV7-6
TGTGCCAGCAGCTTATCGTTGCAAACCTCCTACGAGCAGTACTTC
CASSLSLQTSYEQYF